This TCR beta chain was sequenced during a study of blood T cell repertoires in COVID-19 (dated by TCRdb to about 2020). Regarding the study in general: Samples covering the acute and convalescent phases of COVID-19 were provided by collaborators in the United States, Italy and Spain. Deeply sampled blood TCRbeta repertoires from subjects exposed to, actively infected with, or recovered from COVID-19 were included in the dataset. The prospective study material was composed of cDNA or gDNA derived from T cells, B-cell-depleted T cells, or PBMCs. Where HLA class I and class II types were available, the types were taken from metadata supplied by the sample provider, not from assay-based typing. The repertoires were made available in a free public database intended to serve as a resource for research on the immune response to SARS-CoV-2. Sample metadata almost always included a de-identified subject ID, COVID-19 status, age in years and sex. Samples were obtained from the ongoing ImmuneRACE study (first 160 participants) and from approximately 1,200 subjects provided by 6 global collaborators. What the work shows at the level of the full study, not this receptor alone: How much clinical and demographic metadata was included differed by source and by participant, and the metadata was provided uncurated.

V gives up 0 bases and J gives up 7 bases, and the segment between their germline ends measures 10 bases. Via the germline V gene, CDR1 is SGHTA and CDR2 FQGNSA. The CDR3 starts with the cysteine, ends with the phenylalanine, and has 14 residues. Only CDR3 DNA is held: 42 bases, read in frame from base 1. Collaborating institutions collected whole blood in K2EDTA tubes following their own protocols. Collaborator samples were shipped for TCRbeta analysis as frozen whole blood, isolated PBMCs, or DNA extracted from either sample type. As regards this clone: The target of this receptor is not known. No much larger clone is present one base from it, and per-base qualities are unavailable.

TCRbeta CDR3 regions were amplified from genomic DNA using the immunoSEQ Assay, a bias-controlled multiplex PCR. Per the source publication's procedure: Within the assay, amplification of reference gene primers was used to estimate how many nucleated cells each sample contained. Sequence reads were collapsed and filtered to measure the absolute abundance of every unique TCRbeta CDR3 rearrangement. Productive Simpson clonality was computed per sample as the square root of Simpson's diversity index over productive rearrangements. Held by TCRdb, this immuneACCESS table contains in-frame sequences only and omits some clones. Under half of the omission traces to an unresolved V gene where checked; the cause of the rest is unknown. V, J and clone size reflect that table, while D and trimming were determined from the DNA. This sample holds 150,000 to 200,000 clones; 82% were observed only once. The ten largest clonotypes hold about 8% of the sample.

The sequencing input was peripheral blood. The V gene is TRBV7-2 and the J gene is TRBJ2-1; TRBD2 is possibly the D segment (5 matching bases). The TCR sequence derives from a woman between 70 and 85 years old with acute or convalescent COVID-19. For the CDR3, the sequence is CASSLAYGKNEQFF. In nucleotides, the sequence is TGTGCCAGCAGCTTAGCTTACGGGAAAAATGAGCAGTTCTTC. The CDR3 plus the reference TRBV7-2 and TRBJ2-1 genes for the other parts give the full variable domain: GAGVSQSPSNKVTEKGKDVELRCDPISGHTALYWYRQSLGQGLEFLIYFQGNSAPDKSGLPSDRFSAERTGGSVSTLTIQRTQQEDSAVYLCASSLAYGKNEQFFGPGTRLTVL.